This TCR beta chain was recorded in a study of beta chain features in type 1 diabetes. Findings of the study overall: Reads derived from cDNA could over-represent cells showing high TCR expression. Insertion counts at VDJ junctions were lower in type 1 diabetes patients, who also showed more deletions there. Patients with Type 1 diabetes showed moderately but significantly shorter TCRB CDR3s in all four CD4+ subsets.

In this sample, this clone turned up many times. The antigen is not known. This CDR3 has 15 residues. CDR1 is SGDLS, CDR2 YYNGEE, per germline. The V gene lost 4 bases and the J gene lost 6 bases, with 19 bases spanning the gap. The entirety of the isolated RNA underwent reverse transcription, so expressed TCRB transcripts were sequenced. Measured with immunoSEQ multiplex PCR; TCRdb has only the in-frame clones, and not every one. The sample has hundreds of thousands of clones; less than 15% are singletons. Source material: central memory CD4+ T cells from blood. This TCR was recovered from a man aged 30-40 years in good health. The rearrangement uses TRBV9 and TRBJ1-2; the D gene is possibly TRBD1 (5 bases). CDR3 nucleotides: TGTGCCAGCAGCAGTGGAAGGTCTTTGGGGGATGGCTACACCTTC. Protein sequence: CASSSGRSLGDGYTF.